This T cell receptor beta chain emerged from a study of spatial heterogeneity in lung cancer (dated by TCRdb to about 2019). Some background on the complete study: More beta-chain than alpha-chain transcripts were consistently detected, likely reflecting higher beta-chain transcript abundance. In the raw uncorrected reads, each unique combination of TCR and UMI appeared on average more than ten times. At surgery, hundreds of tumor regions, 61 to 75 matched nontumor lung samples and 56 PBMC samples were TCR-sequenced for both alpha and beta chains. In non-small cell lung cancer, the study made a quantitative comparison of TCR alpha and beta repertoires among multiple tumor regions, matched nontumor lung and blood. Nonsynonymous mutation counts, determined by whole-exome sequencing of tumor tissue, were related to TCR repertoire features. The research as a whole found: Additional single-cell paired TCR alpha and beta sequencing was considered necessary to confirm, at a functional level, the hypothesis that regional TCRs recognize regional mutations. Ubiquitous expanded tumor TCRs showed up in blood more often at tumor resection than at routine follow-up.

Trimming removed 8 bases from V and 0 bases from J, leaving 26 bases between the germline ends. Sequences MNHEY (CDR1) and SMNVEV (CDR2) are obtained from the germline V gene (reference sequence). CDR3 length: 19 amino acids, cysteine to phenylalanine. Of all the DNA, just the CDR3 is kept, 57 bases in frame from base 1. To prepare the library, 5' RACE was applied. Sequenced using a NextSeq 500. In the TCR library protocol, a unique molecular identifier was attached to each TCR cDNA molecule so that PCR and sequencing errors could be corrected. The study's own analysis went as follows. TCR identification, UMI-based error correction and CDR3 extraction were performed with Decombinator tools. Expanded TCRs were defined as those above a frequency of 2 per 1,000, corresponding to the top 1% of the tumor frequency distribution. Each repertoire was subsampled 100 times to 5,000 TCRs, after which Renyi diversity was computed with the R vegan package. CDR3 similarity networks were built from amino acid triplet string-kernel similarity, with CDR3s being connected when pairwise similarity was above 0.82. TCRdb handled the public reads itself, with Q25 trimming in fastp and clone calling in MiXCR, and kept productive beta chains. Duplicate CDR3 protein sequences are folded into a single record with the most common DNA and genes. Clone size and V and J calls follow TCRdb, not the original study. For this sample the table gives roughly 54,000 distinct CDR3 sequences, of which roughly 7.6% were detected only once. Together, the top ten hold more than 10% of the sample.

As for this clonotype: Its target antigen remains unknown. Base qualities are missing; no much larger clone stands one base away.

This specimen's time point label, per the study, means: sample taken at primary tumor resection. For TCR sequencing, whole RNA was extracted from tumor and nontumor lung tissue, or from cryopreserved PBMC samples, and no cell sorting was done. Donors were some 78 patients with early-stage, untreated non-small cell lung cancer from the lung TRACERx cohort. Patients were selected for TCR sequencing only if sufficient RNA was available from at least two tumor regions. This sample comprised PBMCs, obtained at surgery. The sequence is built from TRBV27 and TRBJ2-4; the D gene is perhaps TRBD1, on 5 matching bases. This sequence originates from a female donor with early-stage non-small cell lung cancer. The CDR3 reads CASGPLGEVWSLAKNIQYF. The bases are TGTGCCAGCGGACCTCTAGGGGAAGTTTGGAGTCTAGCCAAAAACATTCAGTACTTC.